These T cell receptor beta chains were read from a single sample in a study of cytomegalovirus exposure and HLA in healthy donors. Clones were read by immunoSEQ multiplex PCR, and TCRdb kept only the in-frame ones, dropping some. The sample carries some 100,000 clones, approximately 85% recorded once. Input material: PBMCs. The receptor source for this set is a man aged 30 to 39 in good health and CMV-seronegative. Both conserved end residues are part of each CDR3. The D gene is left open where the match is weak. Not all rows give a size; the values are once, few, many and, for expanded clones, a class.

abundance: -; j_gene: TRBJ2-3; d_gene: -; v_gene: TRBV7-3; CDR3aa: CASSLQGSTDTQYF; CDR3nt: TGTGCCAGCAGCTTACAGGGCAGCACAGATACGCAGTATTTT
abundance: -; j_gene: TRBJ1-1; d_gene: TRBD1; v_gene: TRBV2; CDR3aa: CASSRGQKNTEAFF; CDR3nt: TGTGCCAGCAGCCGGGGACAGAAGAACACTGAAGCTTTCTTT
abundance: -; j_gene: TRBJ2-1; d_gene: TRBD1; v_gene: TRBV7-2; CDR3aa: CASSPHRDSNEQFF; CDR3nt: TGTGCCAGCAGCCCGCACCGGGACAGCAATGAGCAGTTCTTC
abundance: -; j_gene: TRBJ2-3; d_gene: -; v_gene: TRBV7-3; CDR3aa: CASRGAETDTQYF; CDR3nt: TGTGCCAGCAGGGGAGCCGAGACAGATACGCAGTATTTT
abundance: -; j_gene: TRBJ2-5; d_gene: TRBD1; v_gene: TRBV18; CDR3aa: CASSLRQGPGETQYF; CDR3nt: TGTGCCAGCTCACTACGACAGGGGCCAGGGGAGACCCAGTACTTC
abundance: -; j_gene: TRBJ1-1; d_gene: -; v_gene: TRBV13; CDR3aa: CASSLSRVGAFF; CDR3nt: TGTGCCAGCAGCTTGTCGAGGGTGGGAGCTTTCTTT
abundance: -; j_gene: TRBJ2-4; d_gene: TRBD2; v_gene: TRBV6-5; CDR3aa: CASSRVSGGKNIQYF; CDR3nt: TGTGCCAGCAGCAGAGTTAGCGGGGGGAAAAACATTCAGTACTTC
abundance: few; j_gene: TRBJ2-6; d_gene: -; v_gene: TRBV29-1; CDR3aa: CSVDSGVGANVLTF; CDR3nt: TGCAGCGTTGATTCCGGGGTGGGGGCCAACGTCCTGACTTTC
abundance: few; j_gene: TRBJ2-2; d_gene: TRBD1; v_gene: TRBV29-1; CDR3aa: CSAWRDRGTGELFF; CDR3nt: TGCAGCGCGTGGAGGGACAGGGGCACCGGGGAGCTGTTTTTT
abundance: -; j_gene: TRBJ1-1; d_gene: -; v_gene: TRBV5-1; CDR3aa: CASSFQGVTEAFF; CDR3nt: TGCGCCAGCAGCTTCCAGGGTGTTACTGAAGCTTTCTTT
abundance: once; j_gene: TRBJ2-3; d_gene: TRBD2; v_gene: TRBV5-1; CDR3aa: CASKPTSGTDTQYF; CDR3nt: TGCGCCAGCAAACCGACTAGCGGCACAGATACGCAGTATTTT
abundance: -; j_gene: TRBJ2-3; d_gene: -; v_gene: TRBV23-1; CDR3aa: CASSQSPSTGTDTQYF; CDR3nt: TGCGCCAGCAGTCAATCTCCCTCCACAGGGACGGATACGCAGTATTTT
abundance: -; j_gene: TRBJ1-2; d_gene: TRBD1; v_gene: TRBV5-4; CDR3aa: CASSTDRNYGYTF; CDR3nt: TGTGCCAGCAGCACGGACAGGAACTATGGCTACACCTTC
abundance: -; j_gene: TRBJ2-1; d_gene: TRBD1; v_gene: TRBV19; CDR3aa: CASSLVLGQGGTTYNEQFF; CDR3nt: TGTGCCAGTAGTCTTGTTCTGGGACAGGGAGGTACGACCTACAATGAGCAGTTCTTC
abundance: -; j_gene: TRBJ2-2; d_gene: -; v_gene: TRBV28; CDR3aa: CASSLRISGELFF; CDR3nt: TGTGCCAGCAGTCTCAGGATCTCCGGGGAGCTGTTTTTT
abundance: once; j_gene: TRBJ2-6; d_gene: TRBD1; v_gene: TRBV7-9; CDR3aa: CASSFPERDSNVLTF; CDR3nt: TGTGCCAGCAGCTTCCCGGAACGGGACAGCAACGTCCTGACTTTC
abundance: few; j_gene: TRBJ1-2; d_gene: -; v_gene: TRBV18; CDR3aa: CASSPKIQGISYGYTF; CDR3nt: TGTGCCAGCTCACCAAAGATACAGGGCATCTCCTATGGCTACACCTTC
abundance: -; j_gene: TRBJ2-7; d_gene: -; v_gene: TRBV12-5; CDR3aa: CASGLAGYPAYEQYF; CDR3nt: TGTGCTAGTGGTTTAGCAGGGTATCCAGCCTACGAGCAGTACTTC
abundance: -; j_gene: TRBJ2-1; d_gene: TRBD2; v_gene: TRBV7-9; CDR3aa: CASSPGLAGGLYNEQFF; CDR3nt: TGTGCCAGCAGCCCTGGACTAGCGGGGGGCCTCTACAATGAGCAGTTCTTC
abundance: -; j_gene: TRBJ2-6; d_gene: TRBD1; v_gene: TRBV2; CDR3aa: CASSERTGGVSGANVLTF; CDR3nt: TGTGCCAGCAGTGAAAGGACAGGAGGAGTGTCCGGGGCCAACGTCCTGACTTTC
abundance: -; j_gene: TRBJ2-7; d_gene: -; v_gene: TRBV6-1; CDR3aa: CASSEYRPYEQYF; CDR3nt: TGTGCCAGCAGTGAATACAGGCCCTACGAGCAGTACTTC
abundance: few; j_gene: TRBJ2-1; d_gene: TRBD2; v_gene: TRBV19; CDR3aa: CAIGLAGALFF; CDR3nt: TGTGCAATCGGACTAGCGGGAGCTCTGTTCTTC
abundance: few; j_gene: TRBJ1-5; d_gene: -; v_gene: TRBV28; CDR3aa: CASSFISNQPQHF; CDR3nt: TGTGCCAGCAGTTTCATTAGCAATCAGCCCCAGCATTTT
abundance: -; j_gene: TRBJ1-6; d_gene: -; v_gene: TRBV7-9; CDR3aa: CASSLRAGNSPLHF; CDR3nt: TGTGCCAGCAGCTTAAGGGCAGGGAATTCACCCCTCCACTTT
abundance: -; j_gene: TRBJ2-3; d_gene: -; v_gene: TRBV6-1; CDR3aa: CASSEVWGLTQYF; CDR3nt: TGTGCCAGCAGTGAAGTGTGGGGGCTTACGCAGTATTTT
abundance: -; j_gene: TRBJ1-3; d_gene: -; v_gene: TRBV7-2; CDR3aa: CASSAQTQGAGNTIYF; CDR3nt: TGTGCCAGCAGCGCCCAGACACAGGGTGCCGGAAACACCATATATTTT
abundance: -; j_gene: TRBJ1-3; d_gene: -; v_gene: TRBV6-6; CDR3aa: CASTGDTGNTIYF; CDR3nt: TGTGCCAGCACAGGGGATACTGGAAACACCATATATTTT
abundance: once; j_gene: TRBJ1-4; d_gene: TRBD1; v_gene: TRBV6-1; CDR3aa: CASSVGQGGEKLFF; CDR3nt: TGTGCCAGCAGTGTAGGACAGGGCGGTGAAAAACTGTTTTTT
abundance: -; j_gene: TRBJ1-4; d_gene: -; v_gene: TRBV27; CDR3aa: CASSLSGTSNEKLFF; CDR3nt: TGTGCCAGCAGTTTAAGCGGAACCTCGAATGAAAAACTGTTTTTT
abundance: -; j_gene: TRBJ2-7; d_gene: -; v_gene: TRBV4-1; CDR3aa: CASSQGGLVGAKPYEQYF; CDR3nt: TGCGCCAGCAGCCAAGGAGGCCTGGTGGGAGCCAAGCCCTACGAGCAGTACTTC
abundance: -; j_gene: TRBJ2-7; d_gene: -; v_gene: TRBV10-3; CDR3aa: CAISGNSGYEQYF; CDR3nt: TGTGCCATCAGTGGGAATAGCGGCTACGAGCAGTACTTC
abundance: few; j_gene: TRBJ2-1; d_gene: TRBD1; v_gene: TRBV29-1; CDR3aa: CSLGQGGEQFF; CDR3nt: TGCAGCTTAGGACAGGGCGGTGAGCAGTTCTTC
abundance: -; j_gene: TRBJ1-5; d_gene: TRBD1; v_gene: TRBV28; CDR3aa: CASSQSDRAHGPQHF; CDR3nt: TGTGCCAGCAGTCAATCGGACAGGGCCCATGGGCCCCAGCATTTT
abundance: -; j_gene: TRBJ1-1; d_gene: -; v_gene: TRBV30; CDR3aa: CARSTAPITEAFF; CDR3nt: TGTGCCAGATCCACAGCTCCAATAACTGAAGCTTTCTTT
abundance: -; j_gene: TRBJ1-4; d_gene: -; v_gene: TRBV7-2; CDR3aa: CASSLSRDEKLFF; CDR3nt: TGTGCCAGCAGCTTAAGCAGGGATGAAAAACTGTTTTTT
abundance: -; j_gene: TRBJ2-7; d_gene: TRBD2; v_gene: TRBV19; CDR3aa: CASSMGTSGRLCEQYF; CDR3nt: TGTGCCAGTAGTATGGGGACTAGCGGGAGGCTGTGCGAGCAGTACTTC
abundance: -; j_gene: TRBJ2-5; d_gene: -; v_gene: TRBV6-5; CDR3aa: CASSGQWQETQYF; CDR3nt: TGTGCCAGCAGCGGACAGTGGCAAGAGACCCAGTACTTC
abundance: -; j_gene: TRBJ2-7; d_gene: -; v_gene: TRBV19; CDR3aa: CASSIARGSYEQYF; CDR3nt: TGTGCCAGTAGTATTGCCAGGGGATCCTACGAGCAGTACTTC
abundance: few; j_gene: TRBJ1-4; d_gene: -; v_gene: TRBV7-9; CDR3aa: CASSPGGGEDEKLFF; CDR3nt: TGTGCCAGCAGTCCAGGCGGGGGGGAGGATGAAAAACTGTTTTTT
abundance: -; j_gene: TRBJ1-1; d_gene: -; v_gene: TRBV30; CDR3aa: CAWSVQLNTEAFF; CDR3nt: TGTGCCTGGAGTGTACAACTGAACACTGAAGCTTTCTTT
abundance: -; j_gene: TRBJ2-1; d_gene: -; v_gene: TRBV6-5; CDR3aa: CASSRGRQNNEQFF; CDR3nt: TGTGCCAGCAGCCGAGGCCGACAGAACAATGAGCAGTTCTTC
abundance: -; j_gene: TRBJ2-3; d_gene: -; v_gene: TRBV5-1; CDR3aa: CASSPRISASTDTQYF; CDR3nt: TGCGCCAGCAGCCCCCGGATCAGCGCTAGCACAGATACGCAGTATTTT
abundance: -; j_gene: TRBJ1-1; d_gene: TRBD1; v_gene: TRBV12-5; CDR3aa: CASGPSGQGGAFF; CDR3nt: TGTGCTAGTGGTCCCTCGGGACAGGGTGGCGCTTTCTTT